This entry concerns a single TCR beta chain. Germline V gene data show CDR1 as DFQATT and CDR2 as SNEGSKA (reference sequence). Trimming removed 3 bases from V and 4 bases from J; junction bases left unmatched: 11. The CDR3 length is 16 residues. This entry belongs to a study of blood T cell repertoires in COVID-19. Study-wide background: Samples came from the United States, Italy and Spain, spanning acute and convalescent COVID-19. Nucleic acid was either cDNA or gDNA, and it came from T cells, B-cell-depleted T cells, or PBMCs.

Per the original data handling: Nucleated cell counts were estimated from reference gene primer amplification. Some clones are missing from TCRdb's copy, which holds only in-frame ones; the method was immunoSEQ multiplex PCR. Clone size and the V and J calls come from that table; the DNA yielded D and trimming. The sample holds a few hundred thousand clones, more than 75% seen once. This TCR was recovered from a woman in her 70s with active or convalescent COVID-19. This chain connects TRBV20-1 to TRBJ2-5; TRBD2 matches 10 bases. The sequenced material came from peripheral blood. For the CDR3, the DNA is TGCAGTGCTAGTACCAGCGGGGGGGCCTCGAGAGAGACCCAGTACTTC. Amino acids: CSASTSGGASRETQYF.